This T cell receptor (beta chain) is drawn from a study of T-cell memory formation after mild COVID-19. Study-wide results and caveats: Contracting clones localized mainly to CM and EM when CD4+ and mainly to EMRA when CD8+. Among clones contracting day 15 to 85, CD4/CD8 was balanced, whereas later expanders leaned CD4+.

CDR1 and CDR2 (germline): SEHNR, FQNEAQ (reference sequence). The CDR3 loop spans 15 amino acids. The V gene lost 4 bases and the J gene lost 3 bases, with 12 bases spanning the gap. This clonotype was seen a handful of times. The antigen remains unidentified. Libraries for TCRalpha and TCRbeta carried sample barcodes and unique molecular identifiers via 5'RACE. TCRdb ran MiXCR on the 5' RACE reads and lists one entry per CDR3 protein. The table has about 49,000 distinct CDR3 sequences, 27% seen once. The sequencing input was PBMCs or a T cell subset sorted from them (not recorded which). This receptor was taken from a man younger than 35 who had mild COVID-19 (a few samples of this study predate the infection). Cell type and time point are not known. The chain uses TRBV7-9 and TRBJ2-2, with TRBD1 as a possible D gene (6 bases). The DNA for the CDR3 is TGTGCCAGCAGCTCAACAGGGTTGGACACCGGGGAGCTGTTTTTT. Amino acid sequence: CASSSTGLDTGELFF.